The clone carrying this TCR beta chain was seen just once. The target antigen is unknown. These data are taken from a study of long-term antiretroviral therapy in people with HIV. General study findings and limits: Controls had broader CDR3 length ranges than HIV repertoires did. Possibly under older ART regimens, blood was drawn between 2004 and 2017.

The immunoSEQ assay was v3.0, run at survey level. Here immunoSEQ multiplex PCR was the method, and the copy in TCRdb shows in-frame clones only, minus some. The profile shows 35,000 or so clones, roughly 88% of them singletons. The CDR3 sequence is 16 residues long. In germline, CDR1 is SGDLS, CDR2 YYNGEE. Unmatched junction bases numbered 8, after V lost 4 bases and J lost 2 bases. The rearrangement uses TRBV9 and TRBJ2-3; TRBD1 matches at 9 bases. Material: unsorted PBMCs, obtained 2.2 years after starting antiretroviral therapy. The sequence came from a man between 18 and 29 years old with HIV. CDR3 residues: CASSYLGTGPTDTQYF. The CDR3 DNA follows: TGTGCCAGCAGCTACCTAGGGACAGGGCCCACAGATACGCAGTATTTT.